Shown below are 24 T cell receptor beta chains from a single sample sequenced in a study of early T cells in non-severe SARS-CoV-2 infection. MiXCR was run by TCRdb on the 5' RACE reads, yielding one entry per CDR3 protein. The data contain 84,000 or so distinct CDR3 sequences, 14% to 15% of them singletons. The source material was whole blood. These receptor sequences come from an adult who was a healthcare worker with PCR-confirmed SARS-CoV-2 infection or an uninfected control (not recorded which).

This clonotype was seen more than once but under ten times. The rearrangement links TRBV27 to TRBJ1-6, with D tentatively TRBD1 (5 bases). V dropped 1 base and J dropped 8 bases, with 15 bases sitting between them. The CDR3 is 16 residues long. The germline V gene has CDR1 MNHEY and CDR2 SMNVEV (reference sequence). The CDR3 loop reads CASSLLPGSLHSPLHF. The CDR3 DNA follows: TGTGCCAGCAGTTTATTACCAGGGAGTCTTCATTCACCCCTCCACTTT.

The V gene is TRBV7-2, the J gene TRBJ1-2; D unresolved. The CDR3 length is 14 residues. Germline V lookup: CDR1 SGHTA, CDR2 FQGNSA. Trimming took off 5 bases at V and 1 base at J, with 11 bases between the two ends. Here the CDR3 DNA reads TGTGCCAGCAGCCCTCCCGGTCGTAACTATGGCTACACCTTC. It encodes CASSPPGRNYGYTF.

This clonotype was recorded a few times. This chain connects TRBV9 to TRBJ2-5, with 9 bases aligning to TRBD2. V was clipped by 1 base and J by 2 bases; unmatched bases: 9. In germline, CDR1 is SGDLS, CDR2 YYNGEE. The CDR3 totals 17 residues. The CDR3 protein is CASSVSLTSGYQETQYF. The CDR3 region has the DNA TGTGCCAGCAGCGTATCCTTGACTAGCGGATATCAAGAGACCCAGTACTTC.

The chain recombines TRBV4-3 with TRBJ1-1; D is possibly TRBD1 (5 bases). V was pared by 1 base and J by 11 bases, with 17 bases between. The germline CDR1 and CDR2 sequences are LGHNA and YSLEER. The CDR3 has 14 amino acids. The CDR3 nucleotides are TGCGCCAGCAGCCAAGTAGGCAGGGCGCGGAGGGCTTTCTTT. This sequence encodes CASSQVGRARRAFF.

There are a few counts of this clonotype. The rearrangement uses TRBV4-3 and TRBJ2-7, with D uncertain. Per germline, CDR1 LGHNA and CDR2 YSLEER. Between the trimmed V and J ends, which lost 0 bases and 2 bases, there was a span of 14 bases. This CDR3 region has 16 residues. The CDR3 is CASSQDRSTAPYEQYF. As DNA, the CDR3 is TGCGCCAGCAGCCAAGATAGGTCGACTGCTCCCTACGAGCAGTACTTC.

The chain combines TRBV7-2 with TRBJ2-3, with 7 bases identical to TRBD1. This CDR3 is 14 amino acids long. V shed 6 bases and J 2 bases; nucleotides not matched to a gene: 5. From germline, CDR1 is SGHTA and CDR2 FQGNSA. CDR3 protein: CASRTGPPTDTQYF. The CDR3 coding sequence is TGTGCCAGCAGGACAGGGCCCCCCACAGATACGCAGTATTTT.

V is TRBV7-8 and J is TRBJ2-3; a possible D gene is TRBD1 (6 bases). The V gene lost 5 bases and the J gene lost 0 bases, with 15 bases spanning the gap. Per germline, CDR1 SGHVS and CDR2 FQNEAQ. The CDR3 has 16 amino acids. CDR3 protein: CASSIQGATSTDTQYF. The CDR3 nucleotides read TGTGCCAGCAGCATACAGGGTGCCACTAGCACAGATACGCAGTATTTT. Together with reference TRBV7-8 and TRBJ2-3, the CDR3 gives the full variable domain: GAGVSQSPRYKVAKRGQDVALRCDPISGHVSLFWYQQALGQGPEFLTYFQNEAQLDKSGLPSDRFFAERPEGSVSTLKIQRTQQEDSAVYLCASSIQGATSTDTQYFGPGTRLTVL.

V usage is TRBV7-2 and J usage is TRBJ2-7; no clear D gene. Germline assignment: CDR1 SGHTA and CDR2 FQGNSA. This CDR3 is 13 amino acids long. Trimming pared 5 bases from V and 5 bases from J, leaving 13 bases between. CDR3 protein: CASSPRPAHEQYF. The CDR3 bases are TGTGCCAGCAGCCCCCGGCCGGCCCACGAGCAGTACTTC.

This clonotype has ten or more counts. This chain uses TRBV27 with TRBJ1-1; no definite D call. This CDR3 has 17 amino acids. The V and J ends lost 1 base and 1 base respectively, with 16 bases between them. The germline V gene encodes CDR1 MNHEY and CDR2 SMNVEV (reference sequence). CDR3 coding DNA: TGTGCCAGCAGTTTATGGGGAGTTGGCGGATCGAACACTGAAGCTTTCTTT. Its translation: CASSLWGVGGSNTEAFF.

This clonotype was seen a few times. This chain uses TRBV9 with TRBJ1-2, with TRBD1 matching over 8 bases. Germline V gene sequence: CDR1 SGDLS, CDR2 YYNGEE. Losses at the gene ends were 3 bases for V and 5 bases for J; bases not matched to a gene: 6. The CDR3 contains 14 residues. This CDR3 is CASSAGQGLYGYTF. The CDR3 DNA reads as TGTGCCAGCAGCGCCGGACAGGGCCTATATGGCTACACCTTC.

This clonotype was detected a few times. V gene TRBV6-2 or TRBV6-3 combines with J gene TRBJ2-7; the D is unclear. CDR1 and CDR2 from the germline V gene are MNHEY and SVGEGT. This CDR3 region has 12 residues. The germline V and J ends were trimmed by 5 bases and 2 bases, with 7 bases remaining between them. As DNA, the CDR3 is TGTGCCAGCAGTACGCCAGCCTACGAGCAGTACTTC. Its translation: CASSTPAYEQYF.

This clonotype was recorded at least ten times. The chain combines TRBV29-1 with TRBJ1-2; D is unresolved. V was clipped by 2 bases and J by 8 bases, with 9 bases between them. The length of the CDR3 is 11 residues. From germline, CDR1 is SQVTM and CDR2 ANQGSEA. The CDR3, as DNA: TGCAGCGTTGAACAGTCTGGAGGCTACACCTTC. It translates to CSVEQSGGYTF.

The chain joins TRBV10-3 to TRBJ2-7, with TRBD1 matching over 12 bases. The CDR3 loop spans 15 amino acids. Germline lookup yields CDR1 ENHRY and CDR2 SYGVKD. The V and J ends lost 6 bases and 7 bases, in that order; junction bases with no gene match: 10. The CDR3 region is CAISGPGQGAEEQYF. The CDR3 nucleotides read TGTGCCATCAGCGGACCGGGACAGGGGGCTGAGGAGCAGTACTTC.

This clonotype occurred a few times. This chain uses TRBV6-2 or TRBV6-3 with TRBJ1-2; 8 bases are shared with TRBD1. Per the germline V gene, CDR1 is MNHEY and CDR2 is SVGEGT. The CDR3 loop spans 14 amino acids. V shed 6 bases and J 4 bases; nucleotides not matched to a gene: 7. The CDR3 region is CASRETGDGYGYTF. The CDR3, as DNA: TGTGCCAGCAGGGAGACAGGGGACGGCTATGGCTACACCTTC.

This clonotype showed up just a few times. This chain links TRBV7-6 with TRBJ2-1; D is perhaps TRBD1 or TRBD2 (5 bases each). This CDR3 contains 13 residues. V was cut by 1 base and J by 9 bases, with 10 bases left in between. CDR1 is SGHVS, CDR2 FNYEAQ, per germline. CDR3 protein: CASSLEGTAEQFF. CDR3 DNA: TGTGCCAGCAGCTTAGAAGGGACCGCTGAGCAGTTCTTC.

Only a few counts were recorded for this clonotype. This chain uses TRBV6-5 with TRBJ2-6; 7 bases line up with TRBD2. In germline, CDR1 is MNHEY, CDR2 SVGAGI. J was trimmed by 3 bases and V by 4 bases; bases with no gene match: 6. CDR3 length: 16 amino acids. The CDR3 DNA follows: TGTGCCAGCAGTTCCACCATAGCGGGTGGGGCCAACGTCCTGACTTTC. This codes for CASSSTIAGGANVLTF.

The gene calls are TRBV4-3 and TRBJ2-3; no firm D call. V dropped 0 bases and J dropped 4 bases, with 8 bases sitting between them. CDR1 is LGHNA and CDR2 is YSLEER in the germline V gene. This CDR3 contains 14 residues. The CDR3 loop is CASSQDRLPDTQYF. CDR3 sequence (DNA): TGCGCCAGCAGCCAAGACAGACTTCCAGATACGCAGTATTTT.

There are many counts of this clonotype. The V and J genes are TRBV9 and TRBJ1-5; D unclear. With 2 bases removed from V and 1 base from J, the gap between germline ends came to 7 bases. This CDR3 is built from 14 residues. CDR1 is SGDLS, CDR2 YYNGEE, per germline. This CDR3 reads CASSVPRSNQPQHF. CDR3 nucleotide sequence: TGTGCCAGCAGCGTTCCTCGGAGCAATCAGCCCCAGCATTTT. The whole variable domain, filled in from reference TRBV9 and TRBJ1-5, reads DSGVTQTPKHLITATGQRVTLRCSPRSGDLSVYWYQQSLDQGLQFLIQYYNGEERAKGNILERFSAQQFPDLHSELNLSSLELGDSALYFCASSVPRSNQPQHFGDGTRLSIL.

This clonotype was counted a few times. The chain couples TRBV7-9 to TRBJ1-6, with D perhaps matching TRBD1 (5 bases). The CDR3 spans 15 residues. CDR1 is SEHNR and CDR2 is FQNEAQ in the germline V gene (reference sequence). V dropped 4 bases and J dropped 7 bases, with 14 bases sitting between them. Here the CDR3 reads CASSYTGLRNSPLHF. The CDR3 nucleotides are TGTGCCAGCAGCTACACAGGCTTGAGGAATTCACCCCTCCACTTT. The variable domain in full, completed from reference TRBV7-9 and TRBJ1-6, reads DTGVSQNPRHKITKRGQNVTFRCDPISEHNRLYWYRQTLGQGPEFLTYFQNEAQLEKSRLLSDRFSAERPKGSFSTLEIQRTEQGDSAMYLCASSYTGLRNSPLHFGNGTRLTVT.

This clonotype has just a few counts. The chain combines TRBV2 with TRBJ1-1, with 9 bases that match TRBD1. The V gene end was trimmed by 7 bases and the J gene end by 9 bases; junction bases not matched to a gene: 21. Germline V gene data show CDR1 as SNHLY and CDR2 as FYNNEI. This CDR3 is 17 amino acids long. The CDR3 coding sequence is TGTGCCAGCATTGATCCGAGGGGAGGGACAGGGATATCTAAAGCTTTCTTT. This translates into CASIDPRGGTGISKAFF.

The chain is built from TRBV18 and TRBJ1-2, with D hard to call. V lost 1 base and J 3 bases, leaving 21 bases between the germline ends. The CDR3 consists of 18 residues. The germline V gene encodes CDR1 KGHSH and CDR2 LQKENI. CDR3 coding DNA: TGTGCCAGCTCACCACGAGCGTCCGACATTACCTCTGACTATGGCTACACCTTC. Translation: CASSPRASDITSDYGYTF.

This clonotype was detected many times. This chain connects TRBV5-8 to TRBJ2-3, with 9 bases aligning to TRBD2. The CDR3 is made up of 16 amino acids. Germline CDR1 reads SGHTS; CDR2 reads YDEGEE. V trimming: 4 bases; J trimming: 2 bases; junction bases outside the gene matches: 8. CDR3 region: CASSNELAGVTDTQYF. DNA for the CDR3: TGTGCCAGCAGCAACGAGTTAGCGGGAGTCACAGATACGCAGTATTTT.

This clonotype was detected only a few times. V usage is TRBV14 and J usage is TRBJ2-7; 10 bases are shared with TRBD1. V shed 6 bases, J shed 2 bases, and the junction held 1 base outside the gene matches. The CDR3 runs to 13 residues. In germline, CDR1 is SGHDN, CDR2 FVKESK. The CDR3 DNA follows: TGTGCCAGCAGAGGACAGGGGGCCTACGAGCAGTACTTC. It specifies CASRGQGAYEQYF.

This chain uses TRBV11-2 with TRBJ2-3, with 7 nucleotides matching TRBD1. The germline V gene has CDR1 SGHAT and CDR2 FQNNGV. The CDR3 covers 13 residues. Trimming took 8 bases from V and 6 from J; bases not matched to a gene: 8. The CDR3 region has the DNA TGTGCCAGCGCCCGAGGGGGCGCGGATACGCAGTATTTT. It yields the protein CASARGGADTQYF.